This T cell receptor beta chain was sequenced in a study of Graves' ophthalmopathy and Graves' hyperthyroidism. Study-wide findings and caveats: Ophthalmopathy progression predictions by the model showed roughly 77% specificity and over 60% sensitivity. Blood shared most expanded thyroid clonotypes above 0.001 frequency.

From RNA, the CDR3 regions of TCR beta chains were amplified and sequenced. Second-round multiplex PCR followed a first-round RT-PCR using HTBI primers. TCRdb re-called the multiplex PCR reads through MiXCR, storing one row per CDR3 protein. In the table there are 200,000 to 250,000 distinct CDR3 sequences, 45% to 55% of which are singletons. This clonotype has just a few counts. Its matching antigen is unknown. Ineligible for inclusion were patients with other autoimmune diseases, uncontrolled infections, pregnancy or lactation. What supplied the PBMCs was 10 ml of fresh peripheral blood. Germline V gene data show CDR1 as MRHNA and CDR2 as SNTAGT. V dropped 2 bases and J dropped 1 base, with 5 bases sitting between them. The CDR3 sequence is 13 residues long.

The genes are TRBV6-4 and TRBJ1-1; D gene ambiguous. Sequences were obtained from peripheral blood. This TCR was sampled from an adult man with Graves' ophthalmopathy. The CDR3 spells CASSDEGNTEAFF. Written as DNA, the CDR3 is TGTGCCAGCAGTGACGAAGGGAACACTGAAGCTTTCTTT.